Listed below are T cell receptor beta chains from one sample, sequenced in a study of T cells after yellow fever vaccination. TCRdb fed the 5' RACE reads into MiXCR, producing one record per CDR3 protein. The top ten hold 15% of the sample, which has about 630,000 distinct CDR3 sequences, about 12% seen once. The source material was PBMCs, sampled on the day of the yellow fever booster vaccination. Every receptor here comes from a man aged 30 to 45 who received the YFV17D yellow fever vaccine. Both conserved end residues are part of each CDR3. The order of the fields is J gene, clone size, D gene, V gene, CDR3 DNA, CDR3 protein. D genes are given only for firm matches. The size field is filled for only some rows; it gives once, few, many or a size class.

J: TRBJ2-7; size: NA; D: TRBD1; V: TRBV7-9; DNA: TGTGCCAGCAGCTTAGAAGGGACAGACTACGAGCAGTACTTC; CDR3: CASSLEGTDYEQYF
J: TRBJ2-1; size: NA; D: TRBD2; V: TRBV7-2; DNA: TGTGCCAGCAGCTTAGCGCTAGCGGGAGGACCCTACAATGAGCAGTTCTTC; CDR3: CASSLALAGGPYNEQFF
J: TRBJ2-1; size: NA; D: NA; V: TRBV18; DNA: TGTGCCAGCTCACCACGTTCGGACGACAATGAGCAGTTCTTC; CDR3: CASSPRSDDNEQFF
J: TRBJ2-7; size: few; D: NA; V: TRBV29-1; DNA: TGCAGCGTTGCGCAGCGGCTAAACTACGAGCAGTACTTC; CDR3: CSVAQRLNYEQYF
J: TRBJ2-2; size: NA; D: TRBD2; V: TRBV7-2; DNA: TGTGCCAGCTGGCCGGGACTAGGATCTTCCGGGGAGCTGTTTTTT; CDR3: CASWPGLGSSGELFF
J: TRBJ1-6; size: NA; D: NA; V: TRBV7-9; DNA: TGTGCCAGCAGCTCCGGACAGAGGGGTTCACCCCTCCACTTT; CDR3: CASSSGQRGSPLHF
J: TRBJ1-5; size: few; D: NA; V: TRBV5-1; DNA: TGCGCCAGCAGGCGGGACATCCTCTCGCCCCAGCATTTT; CDR3: CASRRDILSPQHF
J: TRBJ2-2; size: NA; D: TRBD2; V: TRBV4-3; DNA: TGCGCCAGCAGCCAAGACACAGCGGGAGGGGCCACCGGGGAGCTGTTTTTT; CDR3: CASSQDTAGGATGELFF
J: TRBJ2-7; size: NA; D: NA; V: TRBV6-1; DNA: TGTGCCAGCAGCCCACCGGGCCGCGCTAATTCCTACGAGCAGTACTTC; CDR3: CASSPPGRANSYEQYF
J: TRBJ2-5; size: NA; D: NA; V: TRBV7-7; DNA: TGTGCTAGCAGCTTAACCACAGACGACCAAGAGACCCAGTACTTC; CDR3: CASSLTTDDQETQYF
J: TRBJ1-2; size: once; D: NA; V: TRBV5-5; DNA: TGTGCCAGCAGCTCAGAGATCGACAGAGGCTATGGCTACACCTTC; CDR3: CASSSEIDRGYGYTF
J: TRBJ2-3; size: few; D: NA; V: TRBV7-8; DNA: TGTGCCAGCAGCTTCACGGGGGTCACAGATACGCAGTATTTT; CDR3: CASSFTGVTDTQYF
J: TRBJ2-2; size: NA; D: NA; V: TRBV6-5; DNA: TGTGCCAGCAGTTACTCGAGTACCGGGGAGCTGTTTTTT; CDR3: CASSYSSTGELFF
J: TRBJ2-7; size: NA; D: NA; V: TRBV18; DNA: TGTGCCAGCTCACCACCGGGCCCTTCCGAGCAGTACTTC; CDR3: CASSPPGPSEQYF
J: TRBJ2-1; size: NA; D: NA; V: TRBV20-1; DNA: TGCAGTGCCCTCAGTGACCCTGAGCAGTTCTTC; CDR3: CSALSDPEQFF
J: TRBJ2-4; size: NA; D: NA; V: TRBV9; DNA: TGTGCCAGCAGCGAAGGAGGGGCCAAAAACATTCAGTACTTC; CDR3: CASSEGGAKNIQYF
J: TRBJ2-2; size: few; D: TRBD1; V: TRBV12-3/TRBV12-4; DNA: TGTGCCAGCAGTTTGGCGGGACAGGGGTACCAAAAGGGGGAAGGGGGTGTCGCCGGGGAGCTGTTTTTT; CDR3: CASSLAGQGYQKGEGGVAGELFF
J: TRBJ2-1; size: few; D: NA; V: TRBV20-1; DNA: TGCAGTGCTAGAGATTTAAGCGGAGGCTCCAAGTACAATGAGCAGTTCTTC; CDR3: CSARDLSGGSKYNEQFF
J: TRBJ2-7; size: NA; D: NA; V: TRBV7-2; DNA: TGTGCCAGCAGCTTAGTCAGCGCGGCCTACGAGCAGTACTTC; CDR3: CASSLVSAAYEQYF
J: TRBJ1-5; size: NA; D: TRBD1; V: TRBV19; DNA: TGTGCCAGTAGCAGGGGGCCCGAGCCCCAGCATTTT; CDR3: CASSRGPEPQHF
J: TRBJ2-2; size: many; D: NA; V: TRBV7-2; DNA: TGTGCCAGCAGCTTAGCGAGTAGCCCCGGGGAGCTGTTTTTT; CDR3: CASSLASSPGELFF
J: TRBJ2-7; size: few; D: NA; V: TRBV20-1; DNA: TGCAGTGCTAGTTATCGCAGACCCAACGAGCAGTACTTC; CDR3: CSASYRRPNEQYF
J: TRBJ1-5; size: NA; D: NA; V: TRBV30; DNA: TGTGCCTGGAGTGTACTTAGTAGGGGTCAGCCCCAGCATTTT; CDR3: CAWSVLSRGQPQHF
J: TRBJ2-7; size: NA; D: NA; V: TRBV9; DNA: TGTGCCAGCGGCCAGGATGGGGAGGAGCAGTACTTC; CDR3: CASGQDGEEQYF
J: TRBJ2-1; size: NA; D: TRBD2; V: TRBV20-1; DNA: TGCAGTGCTAGTCCGGGACTAGGTTACAATGAGCAGTTCTTC; CDR3: CSASPGLGYNEQFF
J: TRBJ2-2; size: many; D: TRBD2; V: TRBV12-3/TRBV12-4; DNA: TGTGCCAGCAGTTTATGGGGGAGGGACGGGGAGCTGTTTTTT; CDR3: CASSLWGRDGELFF
J: TRBJ2-7; size: many; D: TRBD1; V: TRBV7-9; DNA: TGTGCCAGCAGCTTAGGACAGGGACACGAGCAGTACTTC; CDR3: CASSLGQGHEQYF
J: TRBJ2-3; size: NA; D: NA; V: TRBV19; DNA: TGTGCCACCCAAATCACAGATACGCAGTATTTT; CDR3: CATQITDTQYF
J: TRBJ1-6; size: NA; D: NA; V: TRBV12-3/TRBV12-4; DNA: TGTGCCAGCAGTTTAAGCCAGGGTTCACCCCTCCACTTT; CDR3: CASSLSQGSPLHF
J: TRBJ2-2; size: NA; D: TRBD1; V: TRBV5-1; DNA: TGCGCCAGCAGCCAGGGACAGGGGCGGGCCGGGGAGCTGTTTTTT; CDR3: CASSQGQGRAGELFF
J: TRBJ2-7; size: NA; D: NA; V: TRBV27; DNA: TGTGCCAGCAGTTTATCCCCCCGAAACGAGCAGTACTTC; CDR3: CASSLSPRNEQYF
J: TRBJ1-1; size: NA; D: TRBD1; V: TRBV20-1; DNA: TGCAGTGTGGCAGGGGGCGTTACTGAAGCTTTCTTT; CDR3: CSVAGGVTEAFF
J: TRBJ2-2; size: few; D: TRBD2; V: TRBV4-3; DNA: TGCGCCAGCAGCCAAGATACCCTAGCGGGAGTCCACGGGGAGCTGTTTTTT; CDR3: CASSQDTLAGVHGELFF
J: TRBJ1-4; size: NA; D: NA; V: TRBV20-1; DNA: TGCAGTGCTAGAGAAAGGAGCGAAAAACTGTTTTTT; CDR3: CSARERSEKLFF
J: TRBJ2-5; size: few; D: NA; V: TRBV15; DNA: TGTGCCACCAGCAGAGATTTTGGGGCAGGGAGCCAAGAGACCCAGTACTTC; CDR3: CATSRDFGAGSQETQYF
J: TRBJ2-7; size: NA; D: TRBD2; V: TRBV3-1; DNA: TGTGCCAGCAGCCCAGCCCTAGCGGGAGCCTACGAGCAGTACTTC; CDR3: CASSPALAGAYEQYF
J: TRBJ2-3; size: few; D: NA; V: TRBV7-2; DNA: TGTGCCAGCAGCAACCCCCGGGGGGATACGCAGTATTTT; CDR3: CASSNPRGDTQYF
J: TRBJ2-1; size: few; D: NA; V: TRBV6-4; DNA: TGTGCCAGCAGTCCCGAGGGGGAGGGTTACAATGAGCAGTTCTTC; CDR3: CASSPEGEGYNEQFF
J: TRBJ2-5; size: NA; D: TRBD2; V: TRBV5-6; DNA: TGTGCCAGCAGCTTGGTGGTTCGGGCTGCGGGAGCGGCGTCGGAGACCCAGTACTTC; CDR3: CASSLVVRAAGAASETQYF
J: TRBJ2-1; size: many; D: NA; V: TRBV4-3; DNA: TGCGCCAGCAGCCAAGAACCCTACAATGAGCAGTTCTTC; CDR3: CASSQEPYNEQFF
J: TRBJ2-6; size: many; D: TRBD1; V: TRBV12-3/TRBV12-4; DNA: TGTGCCAGCCAGGGACAGGGCCTCTCTGGGGCCAACGTCCTGACTTTC; CDR3: CASQGQGLSGANVLTF
J: TRBJ2-1; size: few; D: TRBD2; V: TRBV20-1; DNA: TGCAGTGCTAGGGATAGCGGGAGGGCGGGTGAGCAGTTCTTC; CDR3: CSARDSGRAGEQFF
J: TRBJ2-1; size: few; D: NA; V: TRBV18; DNA: TGTGCCAGCTCACCTTTGGAAGGGGCCCGCGTAGAGCAGTTCTTC; CDR3: CASSPLEGARVEQFF
J: TRBJ2-3; size: few; D: TRBD2; V: TRBV10-3; DNA: TGTGCCATCAGTGATAAGGGGACTAGCGGGAGCACAGATACGCAGTATTTT; CDR3: CAISDKGTSGSTDTQYF
J: TRBJ1-5; size: NA; D: NA; V: TRBV6-2/TRBV6-3; DNA: TGTGCCAGCAGTTATGCGTCGGGAGCCAATCAGCCCCAGCATTTT; CDR3: CASSYASGANQPQHF
J: TRBJ2-7; size: many; D: NA; V: TRBV7-9; DNA: TGTGCCAGCAGCTTGGTTGAGTCGGAGAACGAGCAGTACTTC; CDR3: CASSLVESENEQYF
J: TRBJ2-7; size: few; D: TRBD1; V: TRBV5-5; DNA: TGTGCCAGCAGCGTCGGACAGGGCGGCGAGCAGTACTTC; CDR3: CASSVGQGGEQYF
J: TRBJ1-3; size: NA; D: NA; V: TRBV20-1; DNA: TGCAGTGCTAGCAGGCATCCGGGGCGCTCTGGAAACACCATATATTTT; CDR3: CSASRHPGRSGNTIYF
J: TRBJ2-5; size: few; D: TRBD1; V: TRBV5-8; DNA: TGTGCCAGCAGCTTGGGCGCGACAGGGGGTGAGACCCAGTACTTC; CDR3: CASSLGATGGETQYF
J: TRBJ2-7; size: few; D: TRBD2; V: TRBV27; DNA: TGTGCCAGCAGTTTAGCGGGAGGGCCGAAAGAGCAGTACTTC; CDR3: CASSLAGGPKEQYF
J: TRBJ2-1; size: NA; D: NA; V: TRBV5-4; DNA: TGTGCCAGCAGCAACTTAGAAGGGGAGCAGTTCTTC; CDR3: CASSNLEGEQFF
J: TRBJ2-1; size: once; D: TRBD1; V: TRBV19; DNA: TGTGCCACCGGACAGGGGGCGGGTGAGCAGTTCTTC; CDR3: CATGQGAGEQFF
J: TRBJ2-3; size: NA; D: NA; V: TRBV30; DNA: TGTGCCTGGAGCGCCCAAGATACGCAGTATTTT; CDR3: CAWSAQDTQYF
J: TRBJ1-2; size: NA; D: NA; V: TRBV10-2; DNA: TGCGCCAGCAGTGCCCTAATATTGGTTTATGGCTACACCTTC; CDR3: CASSALILVYGYTF